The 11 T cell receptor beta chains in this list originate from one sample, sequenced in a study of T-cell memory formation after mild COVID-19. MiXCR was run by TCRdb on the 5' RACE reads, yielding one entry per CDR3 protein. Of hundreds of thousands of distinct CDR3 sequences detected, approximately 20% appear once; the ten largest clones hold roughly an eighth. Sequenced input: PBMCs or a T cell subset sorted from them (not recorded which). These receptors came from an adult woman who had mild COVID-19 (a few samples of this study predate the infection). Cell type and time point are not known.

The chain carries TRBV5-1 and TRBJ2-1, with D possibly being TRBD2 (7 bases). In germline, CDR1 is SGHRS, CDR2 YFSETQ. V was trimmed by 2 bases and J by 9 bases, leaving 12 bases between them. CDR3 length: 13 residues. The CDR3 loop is CASSFRGAGEQFF. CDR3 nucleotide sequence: TGCGCCAGCAGCTTTCGGGGGGCGGGTGAGCAGTTCTTC.

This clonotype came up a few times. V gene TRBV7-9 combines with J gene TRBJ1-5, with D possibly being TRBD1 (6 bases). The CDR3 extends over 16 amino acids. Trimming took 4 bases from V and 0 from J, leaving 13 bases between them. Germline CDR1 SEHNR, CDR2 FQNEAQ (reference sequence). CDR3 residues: CASSSTGTYSNQPQHF. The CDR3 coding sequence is TGTGCCAGCAGCTCAACCGGGACATATAGCAATCAGCCCCAGCATTTT.

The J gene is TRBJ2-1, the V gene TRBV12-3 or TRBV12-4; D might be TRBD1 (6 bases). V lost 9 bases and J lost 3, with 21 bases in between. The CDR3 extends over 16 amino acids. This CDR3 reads CASMLGDKGDYNEQFF. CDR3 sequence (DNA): TGTGCCAGTATGCTTGGGGACAAGGGGGACTACAATGAGCAGTTCTTC.

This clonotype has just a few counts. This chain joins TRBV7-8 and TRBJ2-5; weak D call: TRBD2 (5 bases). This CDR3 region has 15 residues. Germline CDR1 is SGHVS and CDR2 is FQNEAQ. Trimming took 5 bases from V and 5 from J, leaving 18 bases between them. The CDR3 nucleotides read TGTGCCAGCAGCGCCGATTTCGGGGAGCTGGAGACCCAGTACTTC. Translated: CASSADFGELETQYF.

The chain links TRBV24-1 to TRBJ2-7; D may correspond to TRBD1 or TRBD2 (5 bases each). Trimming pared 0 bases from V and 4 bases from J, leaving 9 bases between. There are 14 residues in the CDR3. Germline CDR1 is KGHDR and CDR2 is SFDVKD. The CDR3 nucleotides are TGTGCCACCAGTGATTTGGAGGGGCGGTACGAGCAGTACTTC. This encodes CATSDLEGRYEQYF.

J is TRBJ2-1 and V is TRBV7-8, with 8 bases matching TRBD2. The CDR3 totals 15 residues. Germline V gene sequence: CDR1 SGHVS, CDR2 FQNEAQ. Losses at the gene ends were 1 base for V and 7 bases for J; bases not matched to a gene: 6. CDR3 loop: CASSLVSGGVNEQFF. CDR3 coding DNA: TGTGCCAGCAGCTTAGTATCGGGAGGGGTAAATGAGCAGTTCTTC. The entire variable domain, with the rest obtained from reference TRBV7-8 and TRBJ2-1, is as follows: GAGVSQSPRYKVAKRGQDVALRCDPISGHVSLFWYQQALGQGPEFLTYFQNEAQLDKSGLPSDRFFAERPEGSVSTLKIQRTQQEDSAVYLCASSLVSGGVNEQFFGPGTRLTVL.

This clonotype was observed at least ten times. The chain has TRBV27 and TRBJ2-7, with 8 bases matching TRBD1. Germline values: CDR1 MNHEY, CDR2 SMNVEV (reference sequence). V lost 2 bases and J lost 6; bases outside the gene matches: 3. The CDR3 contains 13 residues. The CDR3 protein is CASSLGQGTEQYF. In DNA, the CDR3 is TGTGCCAGCAGTTTAGGACAGGGCACCGAGCAGTACTTC.

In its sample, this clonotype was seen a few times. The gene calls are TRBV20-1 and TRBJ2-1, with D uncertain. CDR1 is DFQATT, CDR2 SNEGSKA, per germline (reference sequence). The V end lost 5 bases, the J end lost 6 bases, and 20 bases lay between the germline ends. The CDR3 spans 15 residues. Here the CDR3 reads CSAGNSLPGSNEQFF. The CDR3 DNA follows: TGCAGTGCTGGAAATAGCCTCCCAGGTTCCAATGAGCAGTTCTTC.

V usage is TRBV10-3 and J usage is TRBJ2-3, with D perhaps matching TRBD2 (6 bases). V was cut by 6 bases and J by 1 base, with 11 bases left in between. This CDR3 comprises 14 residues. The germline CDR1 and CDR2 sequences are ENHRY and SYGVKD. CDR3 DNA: TGTGCCATCAGGGGACTCGGTGGCACAGATACGCAGTATTTT. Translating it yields CAIRGLGGTDTQYF.

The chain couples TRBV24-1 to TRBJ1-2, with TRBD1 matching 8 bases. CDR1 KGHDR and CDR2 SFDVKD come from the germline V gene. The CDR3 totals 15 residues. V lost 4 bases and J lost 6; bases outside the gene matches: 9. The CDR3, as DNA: TGTGCCACCAGTGAACGCCCCGACAGGGGAGATGGCTACACCTTC. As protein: CATSERPDRGDGYTF.

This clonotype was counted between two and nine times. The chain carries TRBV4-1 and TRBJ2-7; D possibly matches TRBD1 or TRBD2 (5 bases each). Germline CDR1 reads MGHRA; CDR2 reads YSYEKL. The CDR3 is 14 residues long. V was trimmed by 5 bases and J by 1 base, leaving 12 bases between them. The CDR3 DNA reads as TGCGCCAGCAGCGAGGGCAGGGCATCCTACGAGCAGTACTTC. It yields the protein CASSEGRASYEQYF.